This TCR beta chain was sequenced for a study of low-dose radiotherapy and immunotherapy resistance in tumors. Study background: The patients were given nivolumab 240 mg every two weeks and ipilimumab 1 mg/kg every six weeks, through an intravenous route. Cyclophosphamide was given intravenously at 200 mg/m2 every two weeks, and each dose came one day before radiation and immunotherapy.

This clonotype was seen more than once but under ten times. Time point specified: before trial treatment. The donors, trial participants, received nivolumab, ipilimumab, aspirin, low-dose cyclophosphamide and low-dose radiotherapy. All eligible patients presented with advanced solid tumors that contained no tumor-infiltrating lymphocytes. Alpha- and beta-chain coverage of first-strand cDNA came from TRAV- and TRBV-specific primers. TCRs underwent around 18 PCR cycles of amplification with a constant-region primer and V-primer adapter. Using its own MiXCR run on the reads, TCRdb lists one record per CDR3 protein. This sample yields tens of thousands of distinct CDR3 sequences, of which 15% to 20% are seen a single time; 2.8% belongs to the top ten. The input for sequencing was PBMCs, taken before treatment. This clonotype was obtained from a male donor with prostate cancer.

The CDR3 is CASVSYEQYF. In DNA form, the CDR3 reads TGTGCCAGCGTCTCCTACGAGCAGTACTTC. The rearrangement uses TRBV9 and TRBJ2-7; no firm D call. CDR3 length: 10 residues. The ends were cut back, 7 bases at V and 0 bases at J, with 2 bases in the middle. Germline-derived CDR1 and CDR2 are SGDLS and YYNGEE.